This T cell receptor (beta chain) was retrieved from a study of identical twins. TCRdb ran MiXCR on the 5' RACE reads and lists one entry per CDR3 protein. The data show 690,000 or so distinct CDR3 sequences, with 6.1% seen just once and 1.5% to 2% held by the top ten. This clonotype occurred a few times. Its antigen remains unknown. Germline CDR1 MDHEN, CDR2 SYDVKM. The length of the CDR3 is 9 residues. Trimming left V 6 bases short and J 10 bases short, with 4 bases between. Study outcomes and limitations: Partial confounding of zero-insertion analyses by invariant MAIT and iNKT cells was possible. Out-of-frame TCR alpha sharing observed in monozygotic twins exceeded model estimates. Carriage of fewer insertions was seen in abundant cord blood beta clonotypes, whereas memory repertoires showed none.

Material: naive T cells sorted from blood. The sequence came from a man aged 18 to 35 in good health. This rearrangement joins TRBV28 to TRBJ1-5; D unresolved. The CDR3 sequence: CASSPPQHF. The DNA of the CDR3 is TGTGCCAGCAGCCCCCCCCAGCATTTT.